This TCR beta chain was identified during a study of blood T cell repertoires in COVID-19 (dated by TCRdb to between 2020 and 2021). Notes on the research overall: Samples from collaborators originated in the United States, Italy and Spain and spanned both the acute and convalescent phases of COVID-19. The material from the prospective study consisted of cDNA or gDNA derived from T cells, B-cell-depleted T cells, or PBMCs. Subjects who had been exposed to COVID-19, were actively infected with it, or had recovered from it provided the deeply sampled blood TCRbeta repertoires that made up the dataset. A freely available public database, intended as a resource for researchers studying the immune response to SARS-CoV-2, is where the repertoires were released. The samples were drawn from two sources: the first 160 participants of the ongoing ImmuneRACE study, and 950 to 1,500 subjects contributed by 6 global collaborators. The sample metadata nearly always contained a de-identified subject ID, COVID-19 status, age in years and sex. Where HLA class I and class II types were available, the types were taken from metadata supplied by the sample provider, not from assay-based typing. The research as a whole found: The amount of clinical and demographic metadata varied by source and participant and was provided uncurated.

Another Seattle source contributed samples from volunteer blood donors who had recovered from COVID-19. Whole blood was collected in K2EDTA tubes by collaborating institutions according to the institutions' own protocols. Collaborator samples were shipped for TCRbeta analysis as frozen whole blood, isolated PBMCs, or DNA extracted from either sample type. Details on this clone: What this receptor recognizes is not known. One base away there is no much larger clone; base qualities are not given.

V and J lose 5 bases and 8 bases, and a span of 12 bases separates them. The CDR1 and CDR2 encoded by the germline V gene (reference sequence) are PRHDT and FYEKMQ. The CDR3, cysteine through phenylalanine, is 13 amino acids long. CDR3 DNA is the only sequence kept; it has 39 bases, read in frame from the first base. TCRbeta CDR3 regions were amplified from genomic DNA by means of the immunoSEQ Assay, a bias-controlled multiplex PCR. As for the authors' bioinformatics: The number of nucleated cells in each sample was estimated from the amplification of reference gene primers within the assay. To quantify the absolute abundance of each unique TCRbeta CDR3 rearrangement, sequence reads were collapsed and filtered. For each sample, productive Simpson clonality was calculated as the square root of Simpson's diversity index across productive rearrangements. The source is immuneACCESS, and TCRdb retained only in-frame sequences with V and J called. Part of the clones is not carried over; for the studies checked, unresolved V genes explain less than half of this, and the remainder is unexplained. V and J calls and clone size are copied from that table; D and trimming were computed from the DNA. The sample records some 270,000 clones, around 86% of which are singletons. The top ten clones comprise 1.5% to 2% of the sample.

The source material was peripheral blood. This clonotype was obtained from an older woman who had recovered from COVID-19. Recombination joined TRBV13 with TRBJ1-4; possibly the D gene is TRBD1, per 6 matching bases. The DNA sequence is given as TGTGCCAGCAGCAAACAGGGTGTGGAAAAACTGTTTTTT. It translates as CASSKQGVEKLFF.